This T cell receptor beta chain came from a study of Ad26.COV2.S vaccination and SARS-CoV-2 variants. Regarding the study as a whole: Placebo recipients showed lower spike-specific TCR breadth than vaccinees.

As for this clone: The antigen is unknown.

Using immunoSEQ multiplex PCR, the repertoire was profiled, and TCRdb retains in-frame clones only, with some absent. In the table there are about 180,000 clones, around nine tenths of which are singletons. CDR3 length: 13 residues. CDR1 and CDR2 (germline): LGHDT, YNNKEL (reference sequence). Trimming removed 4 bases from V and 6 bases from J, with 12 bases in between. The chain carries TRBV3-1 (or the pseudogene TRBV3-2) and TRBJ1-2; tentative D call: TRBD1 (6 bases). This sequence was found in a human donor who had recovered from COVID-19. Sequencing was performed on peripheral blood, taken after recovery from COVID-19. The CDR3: CASSPHRADGYTF. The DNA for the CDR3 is TGTGCCAGCAGCCCTCACAGGGCGGATGGCTACACCTTC.